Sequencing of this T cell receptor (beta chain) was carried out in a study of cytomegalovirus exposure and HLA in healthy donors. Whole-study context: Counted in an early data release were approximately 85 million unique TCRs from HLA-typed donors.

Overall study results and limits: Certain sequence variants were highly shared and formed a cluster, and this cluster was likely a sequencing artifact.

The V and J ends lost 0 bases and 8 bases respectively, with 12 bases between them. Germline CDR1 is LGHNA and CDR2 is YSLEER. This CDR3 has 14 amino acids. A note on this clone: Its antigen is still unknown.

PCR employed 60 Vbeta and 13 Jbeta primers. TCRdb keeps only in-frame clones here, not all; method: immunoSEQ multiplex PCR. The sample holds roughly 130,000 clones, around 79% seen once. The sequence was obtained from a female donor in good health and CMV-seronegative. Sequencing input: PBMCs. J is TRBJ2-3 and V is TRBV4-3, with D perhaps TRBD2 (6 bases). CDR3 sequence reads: CASSQDWSGGTQYF. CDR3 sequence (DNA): TGCGCCAGCAGCCAAGATTGGTCCGGGGGTACGCAGTATTTT.